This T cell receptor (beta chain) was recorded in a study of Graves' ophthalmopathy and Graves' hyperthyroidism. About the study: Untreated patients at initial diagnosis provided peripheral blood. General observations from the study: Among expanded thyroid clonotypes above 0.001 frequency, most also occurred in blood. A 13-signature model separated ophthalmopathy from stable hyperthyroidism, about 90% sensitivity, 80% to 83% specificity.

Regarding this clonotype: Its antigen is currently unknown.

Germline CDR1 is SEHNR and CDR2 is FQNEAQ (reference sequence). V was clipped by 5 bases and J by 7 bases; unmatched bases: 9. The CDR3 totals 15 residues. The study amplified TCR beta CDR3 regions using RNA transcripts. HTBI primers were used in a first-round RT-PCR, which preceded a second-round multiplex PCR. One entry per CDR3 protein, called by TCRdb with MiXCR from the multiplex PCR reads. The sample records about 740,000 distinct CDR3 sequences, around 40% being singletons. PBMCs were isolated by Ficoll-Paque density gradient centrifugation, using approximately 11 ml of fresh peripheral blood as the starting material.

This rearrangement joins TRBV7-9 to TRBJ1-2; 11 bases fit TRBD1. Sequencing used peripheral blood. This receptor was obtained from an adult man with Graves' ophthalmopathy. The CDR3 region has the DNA TGTGCCAGCAGCGTTACCGGGACAGGGGGATTTGGCTACACCTTC. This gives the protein CASSVTGTGGFGYTF.